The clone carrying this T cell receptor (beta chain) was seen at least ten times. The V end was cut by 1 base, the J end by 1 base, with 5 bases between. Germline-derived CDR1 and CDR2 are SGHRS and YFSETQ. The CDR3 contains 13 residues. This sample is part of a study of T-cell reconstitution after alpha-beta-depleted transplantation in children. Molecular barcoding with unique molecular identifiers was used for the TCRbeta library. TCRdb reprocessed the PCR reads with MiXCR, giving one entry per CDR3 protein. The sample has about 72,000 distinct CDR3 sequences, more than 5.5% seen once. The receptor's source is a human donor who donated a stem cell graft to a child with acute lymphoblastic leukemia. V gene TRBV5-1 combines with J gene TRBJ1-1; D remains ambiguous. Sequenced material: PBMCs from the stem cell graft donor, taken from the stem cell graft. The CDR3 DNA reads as TGCGCCAGCAGCTTGTCGCAGAACACTGAAGCTTTCTTT. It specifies CASSLSQNTEAFF.